The 2 T cell receptor beta chains below all came from one sample that was sequenced in a study of blood T cell repertoires in COVID-19. Produced via immunoSEQ multiplex PCR; TCRdb's table is partial and in-frame only. The table records hundreds of thousands of clones, around 85% of them present only once. The specimen sequenced was PBMCs or T cells enriched from blood (not recorded which). All receptors come from a woman aged 25-40 years who had been exposed to COVID-19.

The V call is TRBV6-2 or TRBV6-3, the J call TRBJ1-5, with TRBD1 matching over 11 bases. Germline loops: CDR1 MNHEY, CDR2 SVGEGT. This CDR3 has 15 residues. V was clipped by 6 bases and J by 1 base; unmatched bases: 2. The CDR3 reads CASSRDRGSNQPQHF. CDR3 sequence (DNA): TGTGCCAGCAGCAGGGACAGGGGGAGCAATCAGCCCCAGCATTTT.

The V gene is TRBV10-1, the J gene TRBJ2-1, with a tentative D call TRBD1 (5 bases). Trimming took off 6 bases at V and 0 bases at J, with 15 bases between the two ends. Germline V gene data show CDR1 as WNHNN and CDR2 as SYGVQD (reference sequence). The CDR3 totals 16 residues. The CDR3 DNA sequence: TGCGCCAGCAGCCCAATCGGCACAGGCTCCTACAATGAGCAGTTCTTC. Protein: CASSPIGTGSYNEQFF.